These 23 T cell receptor beta chains came from one sample sequenced in a study of T cells in Graves' hyperthyroidism and ophthalmopathy. Amplified TCR beta CDR3 regions came from RNA transcripts. TCR CDR3 regions were first amplified by RT-PCR with HTBI primers. Via MiXCR, TCRdb re-called the multiplex PCR reads, giving one row per CDR3 protein. The table shows about 570,000 distinct CDR3 sequences, with 46% occurring only once. Material: peripheral blood or thyroid tissue (not recorded which). The receptors derive from an adult woman with Graves' disease, either hyperthyroidism or ophthalmopathy (not recorded which).

This clonotype was counted between two and nine times. The chain is built from TRBV12-3 or TRBV12-4 and TRBJ1-1, with unresolved D. CDR3 length: 14 amino acids. V lost 4 bases and J lost 0, with 9 bases in between. Here the CDR3 DNA reads TGTGCCAGCAGTTACATCCGGATGAACACTGAAGCTTTCTTT. It is translated as CASSYIRMNTEAFF.

V and J are TRBV10-3 and TRBJ2-5; D could derive from TRBD1 or TRBD2 (5 bases each). Germline CDR1 ENHRY, CDR2 SYGVKD. The germline V and J ends were trimmed by 2 bases and 11 bases, with 9 bases remaining between them. The CDR3 is 11 residues long. The CDR3 spells CAISEEGLQYF. CDR3 coding DNA: TGTGCCATCAGTGAGGAGGGGCTGCAGTACTTC.

This clonotype was detected ten times or more. The V gene is TRBV28, the J gene TRBJ1-2; possible D gene TRBD1, 5 bases. Deletions cut 1 base from V and 7 bases from J, with 16 bases between. The CDR3 runs to 15 residues. The germline V gene encodes CDR1 MDHEN and CDR2 SYDVKM. The chain's CDR3 is CASSLSGHPARGYTF. CDR3 nucleotide sequence: TGTGCCAGCAGTTTATCTGGACATCCAGCCCGTGGCTACACCTTC.

The chain carries TRBV6-6 and TRBJ1-1; maybe TRBD1 (6 bases). From germline, CDR1 is MNHNY and CDR2 SVGAGI (reference sequence). The CDR3 runs to 14 residues. The germline V and J ends were trimmed by 4 bases and 6 bases, with 15 bases remaining between them. CDR3 nucleotides: TGTGCCAGCAGTTGCAGGGGCGGTATGGCTGAAGCTTTCTTT. This sequence encodes CASSCRGGMAEAFF.

The chain is built from TRBV29-1 and TRBJ2-5, with D tentatively TRBD1 (7 bases). The V gene lost 5 bases and the J gene lost 5 bases, with 18 bases spanning the gap. Per germline, CDR1 SQVTM and CDR2 ANQGSEA. CDR3 length equals 14 residues. The CDR3 protein is CSVSAGGGGETQYF. The DNA of the CDR3 is TGCAGCGTTAGTGCTGGAGGGGGCGGGGAGACCCAGTACTTC.

This clonotype was detected ten times or more. This sequence joins TRBV5-1 and TRBJ1-4; 9 bases map to TRBD1. Trimming removed 4 bases from V and 4 bases from J; junction bases left unmatched: 5. The CDR3 spans 15 residues. The V gene's germline CDR1 is SGHRS and CDR2 YFSETQ. As DNA, the CDR3 is TGCGCCAGCAGCCCCGGACAGGGGATTAATGAAAAACTGTTTTTT. Its translation: CASSPGQGINEKLFF.

This chain joins TRBV6-5 and TRBJ1-2, with D unresolved. V gave up 5 bases and J gave up 10 bases, with 14 bases separating them. CDR3 size: 12 residues. Germline values: CDR1 MNHEY, CDR2 SVGAGI. The CDR3 is CASSQRHSSYTF. As DNA, the CDR3 is TGTGCCAGCAGTCAAAGACACTCCTCCTACACCTTC.

Many counts were recorded for this clonotype. This chain joins TRBV6-5 and TRBJ1-6; possibly TRBD1 for D (5 bases). V shed 2 bases and J shed 0 bases, with 8 bases lying between them. This CDR3 is 16 amino acids long. The germline gives CDR1 MNHEY, CDR2 SVGAGI. In nucleotides, the CDR3 is TGTGCCAGCAGTTACGGGGCGAGCTCCTATAATTCACCCCTCCACTTT. Its translation: CASSYGASSYNSPLHF.

This clonotype was seen ten or more times. The genes are TRBV19 and TRBJ1-1; D is possibly TRBD1 (6 bases). The CDR3 is made up of 14 amino acids. V was trimmed by 2 bases and J by 3 bases, leaving 10 bases between them. Germline CDR1 and CDR2: LNHDA and SQIVND (reference sequence). CDR3 protein: CASSIRGGHTEAFF. DNA for the CDR3: TGTGCCAGTAGTATACGAGGGGGGCACACTGAAGCTTTCTTT.

This clonotype was seen at least ten times. This sequence joins TRBV10-3 and TRBJ2-7; possibly TRBD2 for D (5 bases). The CDR3 contains 13 residues. Germline assignment: CDR1 ENHRY and CDR2 SYGVKD. Trimming shortened V by 8 bases and J by 4 bases, and 15 bases separated the two germline ends. DNA of the CDR3: TGTGCCATCGGGAGTGGAGGAGAATACGAGCAGTACTTC. Translating it yields CAIGSGGEYEQYF.

This chain uses TRBV7-3 with TRBJ2-3, with D possibly being TRBD1 (5 bases). V was cut by 5 bases and J by 3 bases, with 18 bases left in between. Looked up from germline, CDR1 is SGHTA and CDR2 is FQGTGA. The CDR3 runs 16 residues. The CDR3 DNA reads TGTGCCAGCAGCGGGCAGTTGTGGGGCGATACAGATACGCAGTATTTT. Its protein is CASSGQLWGDTDTQYF.

This clonotype was picked up many times. The gene calls are TRBV5-5 and TRBJ1-1, with 12 bases lining up with TRBD1. The CDR3 extends over 14 amino acids. Germline values: CDR1 SGHKS, CDR2 YYEKEE (reference sequence). With 4 bases clipped from V and 5 bases from J, the junction kept 3 bases outside the gene matches. The CDR3 is CASSMGQGATEAFF. The CDR3 DNA reads TGTGCCAGCAGCATGGGACAGGGGGCTACTGAAGCTTTCTTT.

This clonotype was recorded a few times. The V gene is TRBV3-1, the J gene TRBJ1-4; tentative D call: TRBD1 (5 bases). This CDR3 has 16 residues. Between the trimmed V and J ends, which lost 4 bases and 3 bases, there was a span of 15 bases. Germline V gene sequence: CDR1 LGHDT, CDR2 YNNKEL (reference sequence). This CDR3 reads CASSPSLGLPNEKLFF. DNA for the CDR3: TGTGCCAGCAGCCCAAGCCTGGGACTGCCTAATGAAAAACTGTTTTTT.

This chain uses TRBV7-9 with TRBJ1-3; D perhaps matches TRBD1 (5 bases). The germline V gene encodes CDR1 SEHNR and CDR2 FQNEAQ (reference sequence). V gave up 5 bases and J gave up 2 bases, with 19 bases separating them. CDR3 length: 17 amino acids. CDR3 in amino acids: CASSARRQGITGNTIYF. CDR3 nucleotides: TGTGCCAGCAGCGCGCGACGGCAGGGAATAACTGGAAACACCATATATTTT.

This clonotype was seen just once. This chain links TRBV7-2 with TRBJ2-7, with 13 bases identical to TRBD2. Germline CDR1 and CDR2: SGHTA and FQGNSA. Trimming at V came to 5 bases and at J to 5 bases, leaving 15 bases not matched to a gene. CDR3 length: 18 residues. The CDR3 coding sequence is TGTGCCAGCAGCCGTAAGACTCATTGGACTAGCGGGAGTCACGAGCAGTACTTC. Amino acid sequence: CASSRKTHWTSGSHEQYF.

This clonotype was recorded many times. As DNA, the CDR3 is TGTGCCAGTAGTAAGAACCGACAGGGTTTTAGCAATCAGCCCCAGCATTTT. Translated: CASSKNRQGFSNQPQHF. The rearrangement links TRBV19 to TRBJ1-5, with 7 bases identical to TRBD1. CDR3 size: 17 residues. Germline loops: CDR1 LNHDA, CDR2 SQIVND (reference sequence). The V gene end was trimmed by 4 bases and the J gene end by 0 bases; junction bases not matched to a gene: 9.

The chain links TRBV5-1 to TRBJ2-6, with D possibly matching TRBD1 (5 bases). V lost 0 bases and J lost 1, with 14 bases in between. The V gene's germline CDR1 is SGHRS and CDR2 YFSETQ. The length of the CDR3 is 18 residues. The CDR3 sequence: CASSLEGDTVSGANVLTF. CDR3 DNA: TGCGCCAGCAGCTTGGAAGGGGATACGGTATCTGGGGCCAACGTCCTGACTTTC.

The V and J genes are TRBV24-1 and TRBJ2-2; 8 bases agree with TRBD1. The CDR3 covers 16 residues. CDR1 KGHDR and CDR2 SFDVKD come from the germline V gene. Trimming at V came to 1 base and at J to 4 bases, leaving 4 bases not matched to a gene. The CDR3 DNA sequence: TGTGCCACCAGTGATTTCGCAGGGGGCCTCACCGGGGAGCTGTTTTTT. It specifies CATSDFAGGLTGELFF.

The chain uses TRBV7-9 and TRBJ2-7; 7 bases map to TRBD1. V was clipped by 3 bases and J by 7 bases; unmatched bases: 9. The germline CDR1 and CDR2 sequences are SEHNR and FQNEAQ (reference sequence). CDR3 length: 14 residues. CDR3 amino acids: CASSFRTGQREQYF. Here the CDR3 DNA reads TGTGCCAGCAGCTTCAGGACAGGCCAGAGGGAGCAGTACTTC.

There are many counts of this clonotype. V gene TRBV2 combines with J gene TRBJ2-2; D remains ambiguous. Germline CDR1 is SNHLY and CDR2 is FYNNEI. The ends were cut back, 4 bases at V and 3 bases at J, with 12 bases in the middle. The CDR3 has 15 residues. The CDR3 nucleotides are TGTGCCAGCAGTGGAGTCCGTCCAGACACCGGGGAGCTGTTTTTT. This encodes CASSGVRPDTGELFF.

At least ten counts were recorded for this clonotype. This chain links TRBV12-3 or TRBV12-4 with TRBJ1-6; 7 bases align to TRBD1. This CDR3 is built from 16 residues. V dropped 4 bases and J dropped 6; count of bases not matched to a gene: 9. CDR3 amino acids: CASSSRQGGVNSPLHF. CDR3 DNA: TGTGCCAGCAGTTCCCGACAGGGCGGTGTTAATTCACCCCTCCACTTT.

The chain couples TRBV16 to TRBJ1-2; no reliable D call. Germline CDR1 is KGHSY and CDR2 is FQNENV. Trimming took off 4 bases at V and 2 bases at J, with 14 bases between the two ends. The CDR3 is 15 amino acids. CDR3 sequence: CASSLYGVANYGYTF. The CDR3 DNA reads as TGTGCCAGCAGCCTATATGGGGTGGCAAACTATGGCTACACCTTC.

This clonotype was seen more than once but under ten times. V gene TRBV29-1 combines with J gene TRBJ1-1; D remains ambiguous. V gave up 3 bases and J gave up 8 bases, with 16 bases separating them. Germline V gene lookup returns CDR1 SQVTM and CDR2 ANQGSEA. This CDR3 spans 13 amino acids. Here the CDR3 reads CSVDRGLASEAFF. The CDR3 DNA reads TGCAGCGTTGACCGTGGGCTTGCCTCCGAAGCTTTCTTT. The full variable domain, completed using reference TRBV29-1 and TRBJ1-1, is SAVISQKPSRDICQRGTSLTIQCQVDSQVTMMFWYRQQPGQSLTLIATANQGSEATYESGFVIDKFPISRPNLTFSTLTVSNMSPEDSSIYLCSVDRGLASEAFFGQGTRLTVV.